This T cell receptor (beta chain) was found in a study of OX40 agonist ivuxolimab in advanced cancers. Whole-study context: Aged roughly 23 to 90 with a mean of about 63 years, they were about 83% male. General study findings and limits: Expanded clones tended on average to be more numerous among CD8+ T cells than CD4+.

People who had autoimmune disease history or systemic immunosuppression were excluded. The timepoints at which blood was sampled were baseline, cycle 4 day 1, and cycle 7 day 1. TCRdb keeps only in-frame clones here, not all; method: immunoSEQ multiplex PCR. The sample lists approximately 52,000 clones; 85% were seen once. The germline V gene encodes CDR1 MNHEY and CDR2 SVGAGI. The CDR3 spans 14 residues. The trim removed 5 bases at V and 5 bases at J, leaving 3 bases unmatched. This clone was detected once. Its target is unknown. The clonotype originates from an adult with an advanced solid tumor such as melanoma, head and neck, liver or kidney cancer. V usage is TRBV6-5 and J usage is TRBJ1-3, with 10 bases fitting TRBD1. The specimen was CD4+ or CD8+ T cells sorted from blood, collected in a trial of the OX40 agonist ivuxolimab. DNA for the CDR3: TGTGCCAGCAGTGCGACAGGGGGCCGAAACACCATATATTTT. Translating it yields CASSATGGRNTIYF.